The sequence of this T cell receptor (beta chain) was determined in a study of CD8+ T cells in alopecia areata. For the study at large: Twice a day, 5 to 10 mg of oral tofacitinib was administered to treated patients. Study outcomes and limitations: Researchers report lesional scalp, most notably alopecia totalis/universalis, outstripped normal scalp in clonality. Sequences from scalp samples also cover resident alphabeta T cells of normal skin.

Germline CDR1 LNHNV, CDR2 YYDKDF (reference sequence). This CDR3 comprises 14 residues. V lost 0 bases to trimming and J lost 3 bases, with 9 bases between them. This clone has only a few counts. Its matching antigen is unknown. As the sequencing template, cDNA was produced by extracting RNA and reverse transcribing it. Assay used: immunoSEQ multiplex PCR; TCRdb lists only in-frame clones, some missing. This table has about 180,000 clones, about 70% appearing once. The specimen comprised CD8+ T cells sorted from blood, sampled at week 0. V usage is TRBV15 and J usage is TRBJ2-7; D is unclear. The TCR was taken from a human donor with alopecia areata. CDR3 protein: CATSREGSHYEQYF. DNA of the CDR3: TGTGCCACCAGCAGAGAGGGCTCGCACTACGAGCAGTACTTC.